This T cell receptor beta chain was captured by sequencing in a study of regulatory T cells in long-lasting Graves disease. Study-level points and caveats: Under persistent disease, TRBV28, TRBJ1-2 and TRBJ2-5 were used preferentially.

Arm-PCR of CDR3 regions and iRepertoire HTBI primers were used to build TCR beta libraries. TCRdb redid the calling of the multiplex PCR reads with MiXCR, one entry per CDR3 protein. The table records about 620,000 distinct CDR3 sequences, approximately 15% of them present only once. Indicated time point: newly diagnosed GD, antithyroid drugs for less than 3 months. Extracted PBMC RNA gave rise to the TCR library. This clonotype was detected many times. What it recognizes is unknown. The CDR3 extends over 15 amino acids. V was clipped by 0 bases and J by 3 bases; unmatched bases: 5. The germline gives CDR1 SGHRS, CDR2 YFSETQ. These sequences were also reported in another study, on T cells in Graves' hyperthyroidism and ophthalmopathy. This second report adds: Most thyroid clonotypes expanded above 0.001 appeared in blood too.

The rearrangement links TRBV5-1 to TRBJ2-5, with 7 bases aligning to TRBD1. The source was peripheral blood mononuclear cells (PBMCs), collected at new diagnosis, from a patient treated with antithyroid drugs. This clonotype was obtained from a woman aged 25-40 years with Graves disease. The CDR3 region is CASSLAGTVEETQYF. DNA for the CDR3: TGCGCCAGCAGCTTGGCCGGGACAGTGGAAGAGACCCAGTACTTC.